Presented here are 7 T cell receptor beta chains from one specimen sequenced in a study of blood T cell repertoires in COVID-19. Produced via immunoSEQ multiplex PCR; TCRdb's table is partial and in-frame only. The sample includes roughly 390,000 clones, roughly 85% of them seen just once. Specimen: peripheral blood. These receptors originate from a woman between 18 and 29 years old with acute or convalescent COVID-19.

The chain employs TRBV30 and TRBJ1-2, with TRBD1 as a possible D gene (6 bases). CDR1 is GTSNPN and CDR2 is SVGIG in the germline V gene (reference sequence). The CDR3 is 15 residues long. Trimming cost V 8 bases and J 7 bases, with 26 bases left between them. CDR3 region: CAGSHREKWGFGYTF. CDR3 DNA sequence: TGTGCCGGTTCTCACAGGGAAAAATGGGGGTTTGGCTACACCTTC.

V usage is TRBV6-5 and J usage is TRBJ1-4; maybe TRBD1 (6 bases). V lost 8 bases and J 8 bases, leaving 18 bases between the germline ends. The CDR3 loop spans 14 amino acids. CDR1 and CDR2 from the germline V gene are MNHEY and SVGAGI. CDR3 protein: CASAYQGTKEKLFF. The CDR3 bases are TGTGCCAGCGCCTATCAGGGGACGAAAGAAAAACTGTTTTTT.

This sequence joins TRBV24-1 and TRBJ2-5; 11 bases agree with TRBD2. J lost 13 bases, V lost 10 bases, and 1 base had no gene match. CDR1 KGHDR and CDR2 SFDVKD come from the germline V gene. This CDR3 contains 9 residues. The CDR3 region is CATSGGAYF. Written as DNA, the CDR3 is TGTGCCACTAGCGGGGGGGCGTACTTC.

The chain links TRBV4-1 to TRBJ1-6, with 9 bases fitting TRBD1. The V gene's germline CDR1 is MGHRA and CDR2 YSYEKL. There are 15 residues in the CDR3. V shed 3 bases, J shed 9 bases, and the junction held 6 bases outside the gene matches. The CDR3 region is CASSQTDRGSSPLHF. In DNA form, the CDR3 reads TGCGCCAGCAGCCAGACGGACAGGGGAAGTTCACCCCTCCACTTT.

The CDR3 here is CAWNTGGNSPLHF. CDR3 sequence (DNA): TGTGCCTGGAATACCGGGGGAAATTCACCCCTCCACTTT. The chain combines TRBV30 with TRBJ1-6; the D gene is possibly TRBD1 (5 bases). There are 13 residues in the CDR3. From germline, CDR1 is GTSNPN and CDR2 SVGIG (reference sequence). V lost 4 bases to trimming and J lost 7 bases, with 11 bases between them.

The rearrangement links TRBV29-1 to TRBJ2-7; tentatively, D is TRBD2 (6 bases). V dropped 6 bases and J dropped 6 bases, with 18 bases sitting between them. The CDR3 runs to 13 residues. Looked up from germline, CDR1 is SQVTM and CDR2 is ANQGSEA. CDR3 sequence reads: CSVAGLRVGEQYF. Here the CDR3 DNA reads TGCAGCGTGGCAGGACTACGGGTGGGCGAGCAGTACTTC.

V and J are TRBV27 and TRBJ1-5, with 8 bases identical to TRBD1. V trimming: 3 bases; J trimming: 2 bases; junction bases outside the gene matches: 6. CDR3 length: 16 residues. Germline lookup yields CDR1 MNHEY and CDR2 SMNVEV (reference sequence). CDR3 nucleotide sequence: TGTGCCAGCAGTTTGACAGGGGCTCAGGGCAATCAGCCCCAGCATTTT. Translation gives CASSLTGAQGNQPQHF.